The 2 T cell receptor beta chains below all came from one sample that was sequenced in a study of beta chain features in type 1 diabetes. Expressed TCRB transcripts were sequenced because the isolated RNA had all been reverse transcribed beforehand. Repertoires were generated with immunoSEQ multiplex PCR, while TCRdb's copy carries only in-frame clones and drops some. The data contain around 500,000 clones, more than 9.5% of them singletons. Sequenced input: naive CD4+ T cells from blood. The receptors originated from a young woman in good health.

The V and J genes are TRBV6-1 and TRBJ2-1; no clear D. The V gene lost 2 bases and the J gene lost 5 bases, with 1 base spanning the gap. Germline lookup yields CDR1 MNHNS and CDR2 SASEGT. This CDR3 has 11 residues. CDR3 DNA: TGTGCCAGCAGTGAAAACAATGAGCAGTTCTTC. Translating it yields CASSENNEQFF.

There are a few counts of this clone. The chain couples TRBV27 to TRBJ2-7; the D gene is possibly TRBD2 (5 bases). Trimming cost V 8 bases and J 5 bases, with 16 bases left between them. The CDR3 extends over 13 amino acids. CDR1 and CDR2 (germline): MNHEY, SMNVEV (reference sequence). This CDR3 is CASGVGWGDEQYF. The CDR3 bases are TGTGCCAGCGGGGTCGGATGGGGAGACGAGCAGTACTTC.